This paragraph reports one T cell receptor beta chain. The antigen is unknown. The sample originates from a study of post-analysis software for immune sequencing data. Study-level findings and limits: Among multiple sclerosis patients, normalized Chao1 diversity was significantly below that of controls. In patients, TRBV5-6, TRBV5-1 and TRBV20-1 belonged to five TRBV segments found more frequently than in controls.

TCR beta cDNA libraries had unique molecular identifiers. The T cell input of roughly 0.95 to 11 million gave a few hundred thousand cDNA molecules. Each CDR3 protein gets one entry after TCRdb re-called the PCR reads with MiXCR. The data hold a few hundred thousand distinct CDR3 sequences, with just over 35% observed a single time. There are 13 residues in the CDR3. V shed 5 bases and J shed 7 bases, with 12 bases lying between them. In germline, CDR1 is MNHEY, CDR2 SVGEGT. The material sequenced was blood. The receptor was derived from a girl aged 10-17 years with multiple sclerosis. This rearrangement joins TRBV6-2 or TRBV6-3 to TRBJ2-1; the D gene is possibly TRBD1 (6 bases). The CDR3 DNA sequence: TGTGCCAGCAGTCAGCTCAGGGGAAATGAGCAGTTCTTC. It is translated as CASSQLRGNEQFF.